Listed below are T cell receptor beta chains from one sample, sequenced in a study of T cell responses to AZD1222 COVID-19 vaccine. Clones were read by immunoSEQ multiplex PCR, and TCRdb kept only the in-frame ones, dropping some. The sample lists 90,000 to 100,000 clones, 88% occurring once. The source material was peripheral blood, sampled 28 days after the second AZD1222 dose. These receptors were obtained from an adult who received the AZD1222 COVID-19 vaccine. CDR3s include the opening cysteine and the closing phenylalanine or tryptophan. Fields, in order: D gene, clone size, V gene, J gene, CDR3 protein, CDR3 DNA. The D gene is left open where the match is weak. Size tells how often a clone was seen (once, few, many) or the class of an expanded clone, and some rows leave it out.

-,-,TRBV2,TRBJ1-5,CASSEPQARGQPQHF,TGTGCCAGCAGTGAGCCGCAGGCCCGGGGGCAGCCCCAGCATTTT
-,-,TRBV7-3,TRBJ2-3,CASSYQTRMATDTQYF,TGTGCCAGCAGTTATCAAACGAGGATGGCCACAGATACGCAGTATTTT
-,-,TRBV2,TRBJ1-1,CASTWTKRGTEAFF,TGTGCCAGCACATGGACTAAAAGGGGGACTGAAGCTTTCTTT
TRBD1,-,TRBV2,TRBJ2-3,CASRANDRVGRDTQYF,TGTGCCAGCAGAGCAAACGACAGGGTTGGTAGAGATACGCAGTATTTT
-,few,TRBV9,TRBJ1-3,CASSTSQGPPIYF,TGTGCCAGCAGCACAAGTCAGGGACCGCCCATATATTTT
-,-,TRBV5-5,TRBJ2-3,CASSLAGLGPGDTQYF,TGTGCCAGCAGCTTGGCGGGGTTGGGGCCGGGAGATACGCAGTATTTT
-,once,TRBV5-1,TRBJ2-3,CASSLEGVGITDTQYF,TGCGCCAGCAGCTTGGAGGGCGTGGGGATTACAGATACGCAGTATTTT
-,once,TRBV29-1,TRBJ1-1,CSALEGGAYQTEAFF,TGCAGCGCCCTGGAGGGGGGCGCTTACCAAACTGAAGCTTTCTTT
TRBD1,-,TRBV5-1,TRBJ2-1,CASSLGQGSRNEQFF,TGCGCCAGCAGCTTGGGACAGGGGAGTCGGAATGAGCAGTTCTTC
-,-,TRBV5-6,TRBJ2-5,CASSLGWGAQETQYF,TGTGCCAGCAGCTTGGGGTGGGGGGCCCAAGAGACCCAGTACTTC
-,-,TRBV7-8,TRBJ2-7,CASSLGTNPEEQYF,TGTGCCAGCAGCCTCGGGACCAACCCCGAAGAGCAGTACTTC
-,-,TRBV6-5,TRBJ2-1,CASRRGPDGAQFF,TGTGCCAGCCGAAGGGGACCCGATGGGGCACAGTTCTTC
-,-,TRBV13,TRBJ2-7,CASSLNYEQYF,TGTGCCAGCAGCCTTAACTACGAGCAGTACTTC
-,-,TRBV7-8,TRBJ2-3,CASSLDRFMDTQYF,TGTGCCAGCAGCCTGGACAGATTCATGGATACGCAGTATTTT
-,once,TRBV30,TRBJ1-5,CAWSSTGIQPQHF,TGTGCCTGGAGCTCCACAGGGATTCAGCCCCAGCATTTT
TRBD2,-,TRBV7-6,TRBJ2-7,CASSMSGIGSYEQYF,TGTGCCAGCAGCATGAGCGGGATTGGCTCCTACGAGCAGTACTTC
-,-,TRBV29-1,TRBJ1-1,CSVKGTGNTEAFF,TGCAGCGTTAAAGGGACGGGGAACACTGAAGCTTTCTTT
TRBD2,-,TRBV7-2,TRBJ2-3,CASSFYPASGRTDTQYF,TGTGCCAGCAGCTTCTACCCCGCTAGCGGGAGAACAGATACGCAGTATTTT
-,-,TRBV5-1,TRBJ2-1,CASSFTRTYNEQFF,TGCGCCAGCAGCTTTACGCGGACGTACAATGAGCAGTTCTTC
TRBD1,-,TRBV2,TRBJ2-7,CASSWTGPYEQYF,TGTGCCAGCAGTTGGACAGGACCCTACGAGCAGTACTTC
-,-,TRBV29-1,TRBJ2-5,CSVEQGGETQYF,TGCAGCGTTGAACAGGGCGGGGAGACCCAGTACTTC
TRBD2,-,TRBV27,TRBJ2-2,CASSRLAGVVGELFF,TGTGCCAGCAGTAGACTAGCGGGAGTTGTCGGGGAGCTGTTTTTT
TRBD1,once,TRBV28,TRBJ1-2,CASRGGTGKSNYGYTF,TGTGCCAGCAGGGGAGGGACAGGGAAGTCTAACTATGGCTACACCTTC
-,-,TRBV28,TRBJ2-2,CASSLPGGTGELFF,TGTGCCAGCAGTCTACCCGGGGGTACCGGGGAGCTGTTTTTT